These 3 T cell receptor beta chains were all obtained from the same sample, sequenced in a study of sequential checkpoint blockade in melanoma (dated by TCRdb to the late 2010s). Preparation of the library involved the immunoSEQ multiplex PCR assay. The clones in this table, taken by TCRdb from immuneACCESS, are in-frame only. Not every clone is retained; where verified, under half of the shortfall comes from an unresolved V gene, and the cause of the rest is unknown. The sample contains a few thousand clones, approximately 19% of them found a single time. Less than 25% of the sample is held by the ten biggest clonotypes. Reading the label with the study, this specimen's treatment or condition is: randomized to nivolumab then ipilimumab (arm A) or the reverse (arm B). This material consisted of tumor tissue (inferred from file names), taken from a patient given nivolumab and ipilimumab in sequence. The receptors stem from a human donor with melanoma.

This clone was detected only a few times. The V gene is TRBV9, the J gene TRBJ2-3, with D unresolved. The germline V and J ends were trimmed by 0 bases and 6 bases, with 8 bases remaining between them. CDR1 and CDR2 (germline): SGDLS, YYNGEE. This CDR3 has 13 amino acids. As DNA, the CDR3 is TGTGCCAGCAGCGTAGAGGGTCCTGATACGCAGTATTTT. This sequence encodes CASSVEGPDTQYF. The entire variable domain, with the rest obtained from reference TRBV9 and TRBJ2-3, is as follows: DSGVTQTPKHLITATGQRVTLRCSPRSGDLSVYWYQQSLDQGLQFLIQYYNGEERAKGNILERFSAQQFPDLHSELNLSSLELGDSALYFCASSVEGPDTQYFGPGTRLTVL.

This clone ranks as medium-sized (0.01 to 0.1%). The chain joins TRBV11-3 to TRBJ2-2; 11 nucleotides match TRBD1. The CDR3 loop spans 19 amino acids. Germline V gene lookup returns CDR1 SGHNT and CDR2 YENEEA. J gave up 6 bases and V 1 base, and 13 bases lay outside the gene matches. In nucleotides, the CDR3 is TGTGCCAGCAGCTTAGTTGGCCGGACAGGGGGCAGTAAGGCCGGGGAGCTGTTTTTT. This codes for CASSLVGRTGGSKAGELFF.

The chain uses TRBV1 and TRBJ1-1; the table's D call TRBD1 went unverified against the DNA. TRBV1 is labeled a pseudogene. The CDR3 covers 14 residues. The CDR3 reads CASSYSPTNTEAFF. The CDR3, as DNA: TGCGCCAGCAGTTACAGCCCCACAAACACTGAAGCTTTCTTT.